These 15 T cell receptor beta chains were all obtained from the same sample, sequenced in a study of blood T cell repertoires in COVID-19 (dated by TCRdb to about 2020). To prepare the library, the immunoSEQ multiplex PCR assay was applied. The clones in this table, taken by TCRdb from immuneACCESS, are in-frame only. Not every clone is retained; where verified, under half of the shortfall comes from an unresolved V gene, and the cause of the rest is unknown. Counted in this sample were approximately 350,000 clones; approximately 90% of them appeared once. The leading ten clones occupy roughly 1% of the sample. The sequenced material came from PBMCs or T cells enriched from blood (not recorded which). These receptors all stem from a man aged 18-30 years who had recovered from COVID-19.

This sequence joins TRBV27 and TRBJ2-2; 12 bases align to TRBD1. Losses at the gene ends were 3 bases for V and 1 base for J; bases not matched to a gene: 9. Germline values: CDR1 MNHEY, CDR2 SMNVEV (reference sequence). The CDR3 runs 19 residues. CDR3: CASSLDRDRGPLNTGELFF. In nucleotides, the CDR3 is TGTGCCAGCAGTTTGGACCGGGACAGGGGGCCCCTGAACACCGGGGAGCTGTTTTTT.

The chain couples TRBV5-1 to TRBJ2-7; D possibly corresponds to TRBD2 (6 bases). Between the trimmed V and J ends, which lost 0 bases and 6 bases, there was a span of 16 bases. Germline loops: CDR1 SGHRS, CDR2 YFSETQ. The CDR3 covers 15 residues. CDR3: CASSLEGAGTREQYF. DNA of the CDR3: TGCGCCAGCAGCTTGGAAGGGGCAGGGACTCGCGAGCAGTACTTC.

The rearrangement joins TRBV7-8 to TRBJ2-1, with D unresolved. Germline CDR1 SGHVS, CDR2 FQNEAQ. The CDR3 sequence is 18 residues long. The ends were cut back, 1 base at V and 0 bases at J, with 16 bases in the middle. In DNA, the CDR3 is TGTGCCAGCAGCTTAGGTCGGCTGGTCTGGAGCTCCTACAATGAGCAGTTCTTC. Translation gives CASSLGRLVWSSYNEQFF.

V gene TRBV14 combines with J gene TRBJ2-5; D uncertain. This CDR3 spans 14 amino acids. Germline CDR1 reads SGHDN; CDR2 reads FVKESK. V lost 1 base and J lost 7, with 13 bases in between. CDR3 amino acids: CASSQVSRSGTQYF. CDR3 nucleotides: TGTGCCAGCAGCCAAGTTTCGAGGTCGGGGACCCAGTACTTC.

This chain uses TRBV5-4 with TRBJ2-7; D is possibly TRBD2 (6 bases). The CDR3 is 14 amino acids. Germline V lookup: CDR1 SGHNT, CDR2 YYREEE (reference sequence). V was trimmed by 1 base and J by 3 bases, leaving 11 bases between them. The CDR3 loop reads CASSLSGGDYEQYF. The CDR3 nucleotides read TGTGCCAGCAGCTTGTCCGGGGGTGACTACGAGCAGTACTTC.

The chain links TRBV6-5 to TRBJ1-5, with 9 positions matching TRBD1. Germline loops: CDR1 MNHEY, CDR2 SVGAGI. Trimming cost V 6 bases and J 5 bases; bases outside gene matches: 8. The CDR3 runs to 15 residues. The CDR3 DNA follows: TGTGCCAGCAGCGCCGGGACAGGGTTTGATCAGCCCCAGCATTTT. Translation gives CASSAGTGFDQPQHF.

The V and J genes are TRBV19 and TRBJ1-2; TRBD1 aligns across 10 bases. The CDR3 totals 13 residues. Germline values: CDR1 LNHDA, CDR2 SQIVND (reference sequence). J was trimmed by 7 bases and V by 5 bases; bases with no gene match: 4. CDR3: CASSVRDRGGYTF. The CDR3 nucleotides read TGTGCCAGTAGTGTCCGGGACAGGGGTGGCTACACCTTC.

This clone was observed a single time. This rearrangement joins TRBV5-1 to TRBJ2-7; D is undetermined. This CDR3 contains 13 residues. Trimming took off 5 bases at V and 0 bases at J, with 9 bases between the two ends. CDR1 SGHRS and CDR2 YFSETQ come from the germline V gene. CDR3 in DNA: TGCGCCAGCAGTCGCCCAGGCTCCTACGAGCAGTACTTC. Its translation is CASSRPGSYEQYF.

The chain combines TRBV19 with TRBJ1-2; 9 nucleotides agree with TRBD1. The germline gives CDR1 LNHDA, CDR2 SQIVND (reference sequence). Germline trimming cut 4 bases from V and 9 bases from J; bases unmatched to any gene: 9. The length of the CDR3 is 14 residues. The CDR3 protein is CASSTAGTGIRYTF. The CDR3 DNA is TGTGCCAGTAGTACTGCCGGGACAGGGATCCGCTACACCTTC. The complete variable domain, with remaining parts taken from reference TRBV19 and TRBJ1-2, reads DGGITQSPKYLFRKEGQNVTLSCEQNLNHDAMYWYRQDPGQGLRLIYYSQIVNDFQKGDIAEGYSVSREKKESFPLTVTSAQKNPTAFYLCASSTAGTGIRYTFGSGTRLTVV.

The chain is built from TRBV7-9 and TRBJ2-1; the match to TRBD1 covers 9 bases. The germline V gene has CDR1 SEHNR and CDR2 FQNEAQ (reference sequence). This CDR3 has 15 residues. V shed 1 base and J 4 bases; nucleotides not matched to a gene: 2. This chain's CDR3 is CASSLGGQGYNEQFF. CDR3 bases: TGTGCCAGCAGCTTAGGAGGACAGGGGTACAATGAGCAGTTCTTC.

The V gene is TRBV29-1, the J gene TRBJ2-1, with 8 bases identical to TRBD1. V lost 3 bases to trimming and J lost 5 bases; unmatched junction nucleotides: 6. CDR1 and CDR2 (germline): SQVTM, ANQGSEA. The CDR3 loop spans 14 amino acids. CDR3 residues: CSVDEGTGNNEQFF. The CDR3 bases are TGCAGCGTTGATGAGGGGACAGGAAACAATGAGCAGTTCTTC.

The V gene is TRBV4-2, the J gene TRBJ1-2, with D perhaps TRBD1 (6 bases). The CDR3 runs 15 residues. V was shortened by 0 bases and J by 8 bases, with 16 bases between the two germline ends. The germline CDR1 and CDR2 sequences are LGHNA and YNFKEQ. CDR3 nucleotide sequence: TGTGCCAGCAGCCAAGAACCGCAGGGGCTGAACGGCTACACCTTC. It specifies CASSQEPQGLNGYTF.

The gene calls are TRBV25-1 and TRBJ2-1; D perhaps matches TRBD2 (5 bases). Trimming took 3 bases from V and 4 from J, leaving 16 bases between them. Germline CDR1 is MGHDK and CDR2 is SYGVNS. The CDR3 is 16 amino acids. DNA of the CDR3: TGTGCCAGCAGTGAGCTAGATCTAGCTAGTTACAATGAGCAGTTCTTC. This codes for CASSELDLASYNEQFF. The full variable domain, rest sourced from reference TRBV25-1 and TRBJ2-1, is EADIYQTPRYLVIGTGKKITLECSQTMGHDKMYWYQQDPGMELHLIHYSYGVNSTEKGDLSSESTVSRIRTEHFPLTLESARPSHTSQYLCASSELDLASYNEQFFGPGTRLTVL.

The chain recombines TRBV19 with TRBJ2-1, with 8 bases aligning to TRBD2. CDR3 length equals 16 residues. Germline loops: CDR1 LNHDA, CDR2 SQIVND (reference sequence). Unmatched junction bases numbered 11, after V lost 4 bases and J lost 6 bases. CDR3 sequence reads: CASSRRGTSGSNEQFF. As DNA, the CDR3 is TGTGCCAGTAGTAGAAGGGGAACTAGCGGTTCCAATGAGCAGTTCTTC.

The V call is TRBV7-2, the J call TRBJ2-7; maybe TRBD2 (6 bases). CDR1 and CDR2 from the germline V gene are SGHTA and FQGNSA. The CDR3 length is 15 residues. The ends were cut back, 0 bases at V and 0 bases at J, with 9 bases in the middle. CDR3 sequence: CASSLASSASYEQYF. The CDR3 DNA reads as TGTGCCAGCAGCTTAGCTTCTAGCGCCTCCTACGAGCAGTACTTC.